This T cell receptor beta chain is from a study of T cell responses to AZD1222 COVID-19 vaccine. Per the germline V gene, CDR1 is MDHEN and CDR2 is SYDVKM. V lost 6 bases and J lost 6, with 15 bases in between. CDR3 size: 14 residues. Clones were sequenced by immunoSEQ multiplex PCR, and TCRdb holds only the in-frame ones, with some missing. The repertoire has about 96,000 clones, roughly 90% of them found once; the top ten carry 26%. Study-wide results and limits: There were mostly white British donors and more females than males, and clonal diversity was possibly underestimated. Only six AZD1222 recipients tested seropositive at baseline. With two AZD1222 doses given, Spike-specific TCR breadth and depth both rose.

As concerns this clone: Its matching antigen is unknown.

V is TRBV28 and J is TRBJ1-5, with D possibly being TRBD1 (5 bases). The specimen comprised peripheral blood, sampled on day 0 of AZD1222 vaccination. The receptor's source is an adult in good health. The CDR3 reads CASSPRGSGQPQHF. The CDR3 DNA follows: TGTGCCAGCAGCCCTCGGGGGAGCGGTCAGCCCCAGCATTTT.